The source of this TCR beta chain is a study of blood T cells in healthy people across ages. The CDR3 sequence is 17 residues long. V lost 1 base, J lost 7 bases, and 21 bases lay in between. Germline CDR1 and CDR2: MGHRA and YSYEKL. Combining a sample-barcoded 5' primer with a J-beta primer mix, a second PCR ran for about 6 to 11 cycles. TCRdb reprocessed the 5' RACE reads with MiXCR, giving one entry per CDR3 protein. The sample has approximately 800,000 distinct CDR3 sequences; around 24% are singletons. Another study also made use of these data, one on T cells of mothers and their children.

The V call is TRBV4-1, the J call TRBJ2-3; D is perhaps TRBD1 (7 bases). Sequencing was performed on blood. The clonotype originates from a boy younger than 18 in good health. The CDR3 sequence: CASSQGMAAGGRNTQYF. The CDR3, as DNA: TGCGCCAGCAGCCAAGGAATGGCTGCAGGGGGGCGAAATACGCAGTATTTT.